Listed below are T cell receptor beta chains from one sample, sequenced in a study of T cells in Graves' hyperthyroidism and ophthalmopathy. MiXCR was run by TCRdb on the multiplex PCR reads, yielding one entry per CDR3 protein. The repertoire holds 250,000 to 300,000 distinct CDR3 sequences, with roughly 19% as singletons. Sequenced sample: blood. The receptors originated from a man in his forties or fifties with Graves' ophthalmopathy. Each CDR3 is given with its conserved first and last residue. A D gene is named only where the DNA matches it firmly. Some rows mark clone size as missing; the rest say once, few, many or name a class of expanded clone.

CDR3 DNA: TGCAGTGCCAGAGAAAGGAGGATGGAAGTTAGGATAGGTGAGCAGTTCTTC; CDR3 protein: CSARERRMEVRIGEQFF; CDR3 length: 17; clone size: many; V gene: TRBV20-1; J gene: TRBJ2-1; D gene: -
CDR3 DNA: TGTGCCATCAGTGAGTGGGACAGGGACCCAAGAGAGACCCAGTACTTC; CDR3 protein: CAISEWDRDPRETQYF; CDR3 length: 16; clone size: -; V gene: TRBV10-3; J gene: TRBJ2-5; D gene: TRBD1
CDR3 DNA: TGTGCCACCATGGGGAAAGAGACCCAGTACTTC; CDR3 protein: CATMGKETQYF; CDR3 length: 11; clone size: many; V gene: TRBV24-1; J gene: TRBJ2-5; D gene: -
CDR3 DNA: TGTGCCAGCAGGGCCCGGCGGGAGGTCAACAATGAGCAGTTCTTC; CDR3 protein: CASRARREVNNEQFF; CDR3 length: 15; clone size: -; V gene: TRBV12-3/TRBV12-4; J gene: TRBJ2-1; D gene: TRBD2
CDR3 DNA: TGTGCCAGCAGTTTGATTCGACGCACAGATACGCTGTATTTT; CDR3 protein: CASSLIRRTDTLYF; CDR3 length: 14; clone size: -; V gene: TRBV28; J gene: TRBJ2-3; D gene: -
CDR3 DNA: TGTGCCAGCAGCTCCGACAGGGGAGGCAATCAGCCCCAGCATTTT; CDR3 protein: CASSSDRGGNQPQHF; CDR3 length: 15; clone size: many; V gene: TRBV2; J gene: TRBJ1-5; D gene: TRBD1
CDR3 DNA: TGCAGTGCTAGTCGATTAGCGGGAGGGCCCGATACGCAGTATTTT; CDR3 protein: CSASRLAGGPDTQYF; CDR3 length: 15; clone size: many; V gene: TRBV20-1; J gene: TRBJ2-3; D gene: TRBD2
CDR3 DNA: TGTGCCAGCCTCAGGGAAAGTAATTCACCCCTCCACTTT; CDR3 protein: CASLRESNSPLHF; CDR3 length: 13; clone size: few; V gene: TRBV6-1; J gene: TRBJ1-6; D gene: -
CDR3 DNA: TGTGCCAGCAGCTGGGGGGACGGTAATGAAAAACTGTTTTTT; CDR3 protein: CASSWGDGNEKLFF; CDR3 length: 14; clone size: many; V gene: TRBV7-8; J gene: TRBJ1-4; D gene: -
CDR3 DNA: TGTGCCAGCAGCTGGGACAGAACCGGGGAGCTGTTTTTT; CDR3 protein: CASSWDRTGELFF; CDR3 length: 13; clone size: -; V gene: TRBV7-9; J gene: TRBJ2-2; D gene: TRBD1
CDR3 DNA: TGTGCCAGCAGCCCTGGGACAGGGGGAATCATGAACACTGAAGCTTTCTTT; CDR3 protein: CASSPGTGGIMNTEAFF; CDR3 length: 17; clone size: few; V gene: TRBV11-2; J gene: TRBJ1-1; D gene: TRBD1
CDR3 DNA: TGCAGCGTTGAACAAGCTAGCGGGAGATATACGCAGTATTTT; CDR3 protein: CSVEQASGRYTQYF; CDR3 length: 14; clone size: -; V gene: TRBV29-1; J gene: TRBJ2-3; D gene: TRBD2
CDR3 DNA: TGCAGTGCTAGAGGGCCCGGGACAGGGAGTTCACCCCTCCACTTT; CDR3 protein: CSARGPGTGSSPLHF; CDR3 length: 15; clone size: -; V gene: TRBV20-1; J gene: TRBJ1-6; D gene: TRBD1
CDR3 DNA: TGTGCCAGCAGTTACGGGGGCGCTGGGAAGGAAGGCTACACCTTC; CDR3 protein: CASSYGGAGKEGYTF; CDR3 length: 15; clone size: few; V gene: TRBV6-2/TRBV6-3; J gene: TRBJ1-2; D gene: -
CDR3 DNA: TGCAGCGTTGGTAGCGGCTACGAGCAGTACTTC; CDR3 protein: CSVGSGYEQYF; CDR3 length: 11; clone size: -; V gene: TRBV29-1; J gene: TRBJ2-7; D gene: -
CDR3 DNA: TGTGCCAGCAGCATAGCGGGGGGAAGCACAGATACGCAGTATTTT; CDR3 protein: CASSIAGGSTDTQYF; CDR3 length: 15; clone size: -; V gene: TRBV7-3; J gene: TRBJ2-3; D gene: TRBD2
CDR3 DNA: TGTGCCAGCAGCTTAGGGTCGGGTCCGTACAATGAGCAGTTCTTC; CDR3 protein: CASSLGSGPYNEQFF; CDR3 length: 15; clone size: many; V gene: TRBV7-6; J gene: TRBJ2-1; D gene: -
CDR3 DNA: TGTGCCAGCAGTGAAAGCAGGGGAAGGAACGGCAGGGAGCAGTACTTC; CDR3 protein: CASSESRGRNGREQYF; CDR3 length: 16; clone size: many; V gene: TRBV6-1; J gene: TRBJ2-7; D gene: -
CDR3 DNA: TGTGCCAGCAGCTCCCGAGGGGATACGAGCTCCTACAATGAGCAGTTCTTC; CDR3 protein: CASSSRGDTSSYNEQFF; CDR3 length: 17; clone size: many; V gene: TRBV11-2; J gene: TRBJ2-1; D gene: -
CDR3 DNA: TGTGCCAGCGACAAGGGGATTAATGGCTACACCTTC; CDR3 protein: CASDKGINGYTF; CDR3 length: 12; clone size: few; V gene: TRBV6-1; J gene: TRBJ1-2; D gene: -
CDR3 DNA: TGTGCCAGCAGCTCCAGACAGGCTTTCCCTCTCATGAACACTGAAGCTTTCTTT; CDR3 protein: CASSSRQAFPLMNTEAFF; CDR3 length: 18; clone size: few; V gene: TRBV11-2; J gene: TRBJ1-1; D gene: -
CDR3 DNA: TGTGCCAGCAGTGACCCGAATCAGCCCCAGCATTTT; CDR3 protein: CASSDPNQPQHF; CDR3 length: 12; clone size: many; V gene: TRBV2; J gene: TRBJ1-5; D gene: -
CDR3 DNA: TGTGCCAGCAGCTTAGCGGGAGGGCTACTGAACACTGAAGCTTTCTTT; CDR3 protein: CASSLAGGLLNTEAFF; CDR3 length: 16; clone size: many; V gene: TRBV11-2; J gene: TRBJ1-1; D gene: -
CDR3 DNA: TGTGCCAGCAGCTCAACTAGCGGGAGGCAAGGTGAGCAGTTCTTC; CDR3 protein: CASSSTSGRQGEQFF; CDR3 length: 15; clone size: -; V gene: TRBV7-9; J gene: TRBJ2-1; D gene: TRBD2
CDR3 DNA: TGTGCCAGCAACCCCCCGGGACAGGGGGCGCGAGAGCAGTACTTC; CDR3 protein: CASNPPGQGAREQYF; CDR3 length: 15; clone size: many; V gene: TRBV2; J gene: TRBJ2-7; D gene: TRBD1
CDR3 DNA: TGTGCCAGCAGTGGAAACCTCCAAGAGACCCAGTACTTC; CDR3 protein: CASSGNLQETQYF; CDR3 length: 13; clone size: many; V gene: TRBV2; J gene: TRBJ2-5; D gene: -
CDR3 DNA: TGTGCCAGCAGCCAAACCGGGACAGGGGACGAGCAGTACTTC; CDR3 protein: CASSQTGTGDEQYF; CDR3 length: 14; clone size: many; V gene: TRBV3-1; J gene: TRBJ2-7; D gene: TRBD1
CDR3 DNA: TGCAGTGCTAGACCGCCGAAGGGACAGGGGGCCACTGAAGCTTTCTTT; CDR3 protein: CSARPPKGQGATEAFF; CDR3 length: 16; clone size: many; V gene: TRBV20-1; J gene: TRBJ1-1; D gene: TRBD1
CDR3 DNA: TGCGCCAGCAGCTTGGAAGCGGACAGGGGCGAAAAACTGTTTTTT; CDR3 protein: CASSLEADRGEKLFF; CDR3 length: 15; clone size: -; V gene: TRBV5-1; J gene: TRBJ1-4; D gene: TRBD1
CDR3 DNA: TGTGCCAGCAGCTCTCTCTCCGAGACAGGGGGCACAGATACGCAGTATTTT; CDR3 protein: CASSSLSETGGTDTQYF; CDR3 length: 17; clone size: few; V gene: TRBV5-6; J gene: TRBJ2-3; D gene: TRBD1
CDR3 DNA: TGTGCCAGCAGTGACGGTGGCGACTATGGCTACACCTTC; CDR3 protein: CASSDGGDYGYTF; CDR3 length: 13; clone size: many; V gene: TRBV6-1; J gene: TRBJ1-2; D gene: -
CDR3 DNA: TGTGCCAGCAGTCCGGACAGGGACAAGGACAATGAGCAGTTCTTC; CDR3 protein: CASSPDRDKDNEQFF; CDR3 length: 15; clone size: -; V gene: TRBV28; J gene: TRBJ2-1; D gene: TRBD1
CDR3 DNA: TGTGCCAGCACCCGAGGGGGGACTATTCGGAACAATGAGCAGTTCTTC; CDR3 protein: CASTRGGTIRNNEQFF; CDR3 length: 16; clone size: many; V gene: TRBV3-1; J gene: TRBJ2-1; D gene: -
CDR3 DNA: TGTGCCAGCAGCTCCACCGACAGGGCTCGAGAGACCCAGTACTTC; CDR3 protein: CASSSTDRARETQYF; CDR3 length: 15; clone size: -; V gene: TRBV5-6; J gene: TRBJ2-5; D gene: TRBD1
CDR3 DNA: TGTGCCAGCAGTTACGGACAGCCGAACACTGAAGCTTTCTTT; CDR3 protein: CASSYGQPNTEAFF; CDR3 length: 14; clone size: -; V gene: TRBV12-3/TRBV12-4; J gene: TRBJ1-1; D gene: -
CDR3 DNA: TGCAGTGCTCTACCAGGACAGGGATACTACGAGCAGTACTTC; CDR3 protein: CSALPGQGYYEQYF; CDR3 length: 14; clone size: many; V gene: TRBV20-1; J gene: TRBJ2-7; D gene: TRBD1
CDR3 DNA: TGCAGTGCTCTGGACAGCCCCTTCCAAGAGACCCAGTACTTC; CDR3 protein: CSALDSPFQETQYF; CDR3 length: 14; clone size: many; V gene: TRBV20-1; J gene: TRBJ2-5; D gene: -
CDR3 DNA: TGTGCCAGCAGTGAAGTCGGGCAGGGTCGGGAGACCCAGTACTTC; CDR3 protein: CASSEVGQGRETQYF; CDR3 length: 15; clone size: many; V gene: TRBV2; J gene: TRBJ2-5; D gene: -
CDR3 DNA: TGTGCCAGCAGCCCATCTAACACAGATACGCAGTATTTT; CDR3 protein: CASSPSNTDTQYF; CDR3 length: 13; clone size: many; V gene: TRBV9; J gene: TRBJ2-3; D gene: -
CDR3 DNA: -; CDR3 protein: CASSSSDGANEKLFF; CDR3 length: 15; clone size: few; V gene: TRBV6-1; J gene: TRBJ1-4; D gene: -
CDR3 DNA: TGTGCCAGCAGCCAAGGGCCAAAAGAGACCCAGTACTTC; CDR3 protein: CASSQGPKETQYF; CDR3 length: 13; clone size: many; V gene: TRBV7-3; J gene: TRBJ2-5; D gene: -
CDR3 DNA: TGCAGTGCTAGAGCTGTGACTAGCGGGAATACGCAGTATTTT; CDR3 protein: CSARAVTSGNTQYF; CDR3 length: 14; clone size: few; V gene: TRBV20-1; J gene: TRBJ2-3; D gene: TRBD2
CDR3 DNA: TGCGCCAGCAGCTTGGATCAGAGTTCATTCACTGAAGCTTTCTTT; CDR3 protein: CASSLDQSSFTEAFF; CDR3 length: 15; clone size: -; V gene: TRBV5-1; J gene: TRBJ1-1; D gene: -
CDR3 DNA: TGTGCCACCAGCCCTGACCTAGCGGGATACACAGATACGCAGTATTTT; CDR3 protein: CATSPDLAGYTDTQYF; CDR3 length: 16; clone size: many; V gene: TRBV15; J gene: TRBJ2-3; D gene: TRBD2
CDR3 DNA: TGTGCCAGCAGTTGGCAGAACACCGGGGAGCTGTTTTTT; CDR3 protein: CASSWQNTGELFF; CDR3 length: 13; clone size: -; V gene: TRBV28; J gene: TRBJ2-2; D gene: -
CDR3 DNA: TGCAGCGTTGACCCCTCAGGGTTGTTCAATGAGCAGTTCTTC; CDR3 protein: CSVDPSGLFNEQFF; CDR3 length: 14; clone size: few; V gene: TRBV29-1; J gene: TRBJ2-1; D gene: -
CDR3 DNA: TGTGCCAGCAGTTATATCGATACGCAGTATTTT; CDR3 protein: CASSYIDTQYF; CDR3 length: 11; clone size: -; V gene: TRBV6-1; J gene: TRBJ2-3; D gene: -
CDR3 DNA: TGTGCCAGCAGCTCGGAGGACTACCGGAATGAGCAGTTCTTC; CDR3 protein: CASSSEDYRNEQFF; CDR3 length: 14; clone size: few; V gene: TRBV9; J gene: TRBJ2-1; D gene: -
CDR3 DNA: TGTGCCAGCAGCCAACGGGTAGCGGGACCGGATACGCAGTATTTT; CDR3 protein: CASSQRVAGPDTQYF; CDR3 length: 15; clone size: many; V gene: TRBV3-1; J gene: TRBJ2-3; D gene: TRBD2
CDR3 DNA: TGTGCCAGCAGGGTAGACGGCTCATATAGCAATCAGCCCCAGCATTTT; CDR3 protein: CASRVDGSYSNQPQHF; CDR3 length: 16; clone size: few; V gene: TRBV27; J gene: TRBJ1-5; D gene: -
CDR3 DNA: TGTGCCACCAGTGATTCCTCGGCCCCGTTCGAGCAAGAGACCCAGTACTTC; CDR3 protein: CATSDSSAPFEQETQYF; CDR3 length: 17; clone size: many; V gene: TRBV24-1; J gene: TRBJ2-5; D gene: -
CDR3 DNA: TGCGCCAGCAGCTTGGGACAGGGGGCCCGCACAGATACGCAGTATTTT; CDR3 protein: CASSLGQGARTDTQYF; CDR3 length: 16; clone size: few; V gene: TRBV5-1; J gene: TRBJ2-3; D gene: TRBD1
CDR3 DNA: TGTGCCAGCAGTAACCCCGGACAGCAGGAGACCCAGTACTTC; CDR3 protein: CASSNPGQQETQYF; CDR3 length: 14; clone size: many; V gene: TRBV7-3; J gene: TRBJ2-5; D gene: -
CDR3 DNA: TGTGCCAGTAGCCTGGACGGTTTACAAGAGACCCAGTACTTC; CDR3 protein: CASSLDGLQETQYF; CDR3 length: 14; clone size: -; V gene: TRBV19; J gene: TRBJ2-5; D gene: -